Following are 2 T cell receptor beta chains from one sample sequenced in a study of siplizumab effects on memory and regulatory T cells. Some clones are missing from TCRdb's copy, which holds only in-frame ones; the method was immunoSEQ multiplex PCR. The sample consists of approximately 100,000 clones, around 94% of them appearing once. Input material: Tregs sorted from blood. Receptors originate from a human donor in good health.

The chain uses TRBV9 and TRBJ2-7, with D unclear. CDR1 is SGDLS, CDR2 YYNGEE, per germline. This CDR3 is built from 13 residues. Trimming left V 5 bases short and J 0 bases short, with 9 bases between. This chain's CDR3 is CASSRQSSYEQYF. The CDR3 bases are TGTGCCAGCAGTAGGCAGAGCTCCTACGAGCAGTACTTC.

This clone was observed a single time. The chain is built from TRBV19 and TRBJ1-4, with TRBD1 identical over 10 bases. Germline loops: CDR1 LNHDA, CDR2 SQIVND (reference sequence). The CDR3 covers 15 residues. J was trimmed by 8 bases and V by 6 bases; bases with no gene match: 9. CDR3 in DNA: TGTGCCAGTAGCCACCCTCGGGACAGGGGCGAAAAACTGTTTTTT. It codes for CASSHPRDRGEKLFF. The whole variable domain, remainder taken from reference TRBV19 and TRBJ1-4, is DGGITQSPKYLFRKEGQNVTLSCEQNLNHDAMYWYRQDPGQGLRLIYYSQIVNDFQKGDIAEGYSVSREKKESFPLTVTSAQKNPTAFYLCASSHPRDRGEKLFFGSGTQLSVL.